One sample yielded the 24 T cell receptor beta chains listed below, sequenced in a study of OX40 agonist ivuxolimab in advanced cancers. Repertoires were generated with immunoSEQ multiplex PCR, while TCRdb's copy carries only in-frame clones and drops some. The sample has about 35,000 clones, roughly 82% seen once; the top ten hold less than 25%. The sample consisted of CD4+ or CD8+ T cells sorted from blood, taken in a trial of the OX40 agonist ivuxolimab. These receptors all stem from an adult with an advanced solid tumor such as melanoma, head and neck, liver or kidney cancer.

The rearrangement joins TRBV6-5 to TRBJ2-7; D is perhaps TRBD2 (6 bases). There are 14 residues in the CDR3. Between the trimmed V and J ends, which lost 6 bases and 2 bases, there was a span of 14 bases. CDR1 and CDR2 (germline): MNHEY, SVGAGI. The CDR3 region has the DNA TGTGCCAGCAGCCCCTTTGGAGGGGCCTACGAGCAGTACTTC. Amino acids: CASSPFGGAYEQYF.

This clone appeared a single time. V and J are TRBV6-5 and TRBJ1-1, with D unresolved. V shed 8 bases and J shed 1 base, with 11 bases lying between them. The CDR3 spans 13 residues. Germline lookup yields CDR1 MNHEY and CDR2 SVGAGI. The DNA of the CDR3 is TGTGCCAGCGTACGGAAGCCGAACACTGAAGCTTTCTTT. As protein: CASVRKPNTEAFF.

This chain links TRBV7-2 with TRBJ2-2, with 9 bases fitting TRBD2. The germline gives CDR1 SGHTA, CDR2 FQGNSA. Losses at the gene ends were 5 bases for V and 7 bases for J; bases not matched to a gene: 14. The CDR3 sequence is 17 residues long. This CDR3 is CASSQGAGGTPNGELFF. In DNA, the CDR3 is TGTGCCAGCAGCCAAGGCGCGGGGGGGACCCCTAACGGGGAGCTGTTTTTT.

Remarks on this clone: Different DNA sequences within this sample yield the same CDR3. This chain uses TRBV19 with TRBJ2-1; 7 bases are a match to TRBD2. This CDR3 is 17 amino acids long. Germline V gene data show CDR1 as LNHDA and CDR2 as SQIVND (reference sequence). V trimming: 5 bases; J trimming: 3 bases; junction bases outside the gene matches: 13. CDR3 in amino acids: CASSVTAGDLLYNEQFF. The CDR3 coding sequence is TGTGCCAGTAGTGTGACCGCGGGGGACCTCCTCTACAATGAGCAGTTCTTC.

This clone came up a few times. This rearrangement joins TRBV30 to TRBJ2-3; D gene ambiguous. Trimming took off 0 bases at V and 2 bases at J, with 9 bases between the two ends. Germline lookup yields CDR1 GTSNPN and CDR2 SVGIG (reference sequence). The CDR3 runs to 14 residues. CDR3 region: CAWSVLSDTDTQYF. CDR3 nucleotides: TGTGCCTGGAGTGTACTAAGTGACACAGATACGCAGTATTTT.

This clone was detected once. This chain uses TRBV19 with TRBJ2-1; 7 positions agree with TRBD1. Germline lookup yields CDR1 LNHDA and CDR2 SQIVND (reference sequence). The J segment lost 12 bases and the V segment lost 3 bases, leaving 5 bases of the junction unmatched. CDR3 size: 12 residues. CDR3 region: CASSMTGSVQFF. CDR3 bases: TGTGCCAGTAGTATGACAGGGTCGGTGCAGTTCTTC.

The CDR3 sequence is CASKVQMETYNEQFF. The CDR3 DNA is TGTGCCAGTAAAGTCCAGATGGAGACCTACAATGAGCAGTTCTTC. The chain links TRBV19 to TRBJ2-1; D remains ambiguous. The CDR3 loop spans 15 amino acids. CDR1 and CDR2 (germline): LNHDA, SQIVND (reference sequence). V lost 7 bases and J lost 2, with 15 bases in between.

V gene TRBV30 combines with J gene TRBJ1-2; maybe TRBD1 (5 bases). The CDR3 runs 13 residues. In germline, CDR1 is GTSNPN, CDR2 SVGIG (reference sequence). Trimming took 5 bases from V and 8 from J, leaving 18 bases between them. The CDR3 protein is CAWGGLAAEGYTF. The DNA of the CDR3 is TGTGCCTGGGGGGGTTTGGCGGCTGAGGGCTACACCTTC.

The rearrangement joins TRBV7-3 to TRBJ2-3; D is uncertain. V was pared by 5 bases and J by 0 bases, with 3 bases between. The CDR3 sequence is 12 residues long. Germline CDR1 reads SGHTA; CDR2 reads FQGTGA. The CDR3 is CASSDSTDTQYF. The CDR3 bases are TGTGCCAGCAGCGACAGCACAGATACGCAGTATTTT.

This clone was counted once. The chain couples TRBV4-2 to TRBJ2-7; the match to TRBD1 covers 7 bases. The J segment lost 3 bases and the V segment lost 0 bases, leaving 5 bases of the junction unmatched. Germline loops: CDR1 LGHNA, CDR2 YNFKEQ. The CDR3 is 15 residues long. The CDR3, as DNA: TGTGCCAGCAGCCAAGAGACAGGGATGAACTACGAGCAGTACTTC. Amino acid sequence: CASSQETGMNYEQYF.

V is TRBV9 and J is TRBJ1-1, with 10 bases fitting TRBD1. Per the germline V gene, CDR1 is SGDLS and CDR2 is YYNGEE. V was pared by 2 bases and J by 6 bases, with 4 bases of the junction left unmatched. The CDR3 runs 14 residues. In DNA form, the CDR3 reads TGTGCCAGCAGCGTCGATGGGACAGGGGCTGAAGCTTTCTTT. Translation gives CASSVDGTGAEAFF.

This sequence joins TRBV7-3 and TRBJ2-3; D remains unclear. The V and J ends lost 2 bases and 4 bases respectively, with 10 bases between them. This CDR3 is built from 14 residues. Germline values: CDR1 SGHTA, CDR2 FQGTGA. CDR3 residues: CASSLSPLSDTQYF. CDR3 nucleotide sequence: TGTGCCAGCAGCTTATCTCCGTTATCAGATACGCAGTATTTT.

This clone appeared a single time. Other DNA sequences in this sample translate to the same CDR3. The CDR3 nucleotides read TGTGCCAGCAGCCCGGGCGGTTACGAGCAGTACTTC. Its translation is CASSPGGYEQYF. The genes are TRBV5-4 and TRBJ2-7; D is unresolved. V shed 4 bases and J shed 4 bases, with 9 bases lying between them. Looked up from germline, CDR1 is SGHNT and CDR2 is YYREEE (reference sequence). There are 12 residues in the CDR3. The full variable domain, its missing parts supplied by reference TRBV5-4 and TRBJ2-7, is ETGVTQSPTHLIKTRGQQVTLRCSSQSGHNTVSWYQQALGQGPQFIFQYYREEENGRGNFPPRFSGLQFPNYSSELNVNALELDDSALYLCASSPGGYEQYFGPGTRLTVT.

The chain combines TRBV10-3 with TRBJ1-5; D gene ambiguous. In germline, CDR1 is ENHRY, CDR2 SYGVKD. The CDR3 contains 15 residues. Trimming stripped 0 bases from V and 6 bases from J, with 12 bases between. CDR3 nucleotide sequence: TGTGCCATCAGTGAGTCGATTGGGTATGGTCAGCCCCAGCATTTT. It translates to CAISESIGYGQPQHF.

The CDR3 DNA sequence: TGTGCCAGCAGTGAAAGGGGAACGGATACGGCTTCACCCCTCCACTTT. This sequence encodes CASSERGTDTASPLHF. V gene TRBV6-1 combines with J gene TRBJ1-6, with D maybe TRBD1 (5 bases). V shed 2 bases and J shed 9 bases, with 17 bases lying between them. Germline V CDR1 and CDR2: MNHNS, SASEGT. CDR3 length: 16 amino acids.

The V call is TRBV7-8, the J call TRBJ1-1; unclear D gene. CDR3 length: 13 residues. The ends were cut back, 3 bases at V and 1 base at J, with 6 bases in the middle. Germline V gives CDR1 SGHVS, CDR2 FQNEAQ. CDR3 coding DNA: TGTGCCAGCAGCTTGGTGCCGAACACTGAAGCTTTCTTT. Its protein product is CASSLVPNTEAFF.

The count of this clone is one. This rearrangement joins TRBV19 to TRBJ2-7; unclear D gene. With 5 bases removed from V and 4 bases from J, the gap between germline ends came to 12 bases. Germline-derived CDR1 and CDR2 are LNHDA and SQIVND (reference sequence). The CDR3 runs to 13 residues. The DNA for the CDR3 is TGTGCCAGTAGTTCGGGTGTTGGGTACGAGCAGTACTTC. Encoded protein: CASSSGVGYEQYF.

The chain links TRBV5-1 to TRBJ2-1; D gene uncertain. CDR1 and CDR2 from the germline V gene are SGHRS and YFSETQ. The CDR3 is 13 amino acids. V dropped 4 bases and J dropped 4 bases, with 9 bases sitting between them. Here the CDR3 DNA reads TGCGCCAGCAGCACTCAGGAGTACAATGAGCAGTTCTTC. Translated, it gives CASSTQEYNEQFF.

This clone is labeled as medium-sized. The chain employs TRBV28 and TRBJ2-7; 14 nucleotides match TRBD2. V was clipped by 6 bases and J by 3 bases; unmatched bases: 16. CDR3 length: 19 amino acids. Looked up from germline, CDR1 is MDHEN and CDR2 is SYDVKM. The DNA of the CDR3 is TGTGCCAGCAGCCGGGGTAGGTCCGGACTAGCGGGAGGCATCTACGAGCAGTACTTC. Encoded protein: CASSRGRSGLAGGIYEQYF.

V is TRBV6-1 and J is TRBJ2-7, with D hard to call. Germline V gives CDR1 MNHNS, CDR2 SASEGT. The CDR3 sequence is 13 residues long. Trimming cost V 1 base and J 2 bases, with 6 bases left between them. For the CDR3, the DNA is TGTGCCAGCAGTGAAGGACTTACCTACGAGCAGTACTTC. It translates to CASSEGLTYEQYF.

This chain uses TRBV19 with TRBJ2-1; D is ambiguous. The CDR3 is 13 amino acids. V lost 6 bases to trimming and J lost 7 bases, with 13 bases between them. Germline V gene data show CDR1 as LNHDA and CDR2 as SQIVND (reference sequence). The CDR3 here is CASSEYSANEQFF. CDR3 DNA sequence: TGTGCCAGTAGCGAGTATTCGGCAAATGAGCAGTTCTTC. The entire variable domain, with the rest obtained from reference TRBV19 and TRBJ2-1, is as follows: DGGITQSPKYLFRKEGQNVTLSCEQNLNHDAMYWYRQDPGQGLRLIYYSQIVNDFQKGDIAEGYSVSREKKESFPLTVTSAQKNPTAFYLCASSEYSANEQFFGPGTRLTVL.

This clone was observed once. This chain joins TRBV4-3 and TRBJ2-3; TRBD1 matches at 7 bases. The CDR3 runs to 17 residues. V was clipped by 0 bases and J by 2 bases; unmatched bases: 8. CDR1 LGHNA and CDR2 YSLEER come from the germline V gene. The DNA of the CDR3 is TGCGCCAGCAGCCAAGATTACCGGGACAGAGACACAGATACGCAGTATTTT. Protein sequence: CASSQDYRDRDTDTQYF.

DNA of the CDR3: TGTGCCAGCAGCCCCGGGACCACTGGAAACACCATATATTTT. Amino acid sequence: CASSPGTTGNTIYF. V and J are TRBV7-9 and TRBJ1-3; possibly TRBD1 for D (5 bases). The CDR3 has 14 amino acids. Trimming left V 5 bases short and J 2 bases short, with 10 bases between. CDR1 and CDR2 from the germline V gene are SEHNR and FQNEAQ (reference sequence).

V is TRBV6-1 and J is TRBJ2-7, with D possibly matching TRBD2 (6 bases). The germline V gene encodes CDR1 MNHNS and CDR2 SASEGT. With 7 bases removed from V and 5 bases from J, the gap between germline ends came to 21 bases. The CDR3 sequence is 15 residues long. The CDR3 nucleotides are TGTGCCAGCACCGATGGGGGAGGAACCCCTCACGAGCAGTACTTC. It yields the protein CASTDGGGTPHEQYF.